Here is one T cell receptor (beta chain) with its context. The antigen is undetermined. The data stem from a study of cytomegalovirus exposure and HLA in healthy donors. Study-wide findings and caveats: Altogether, 150 to 200 TCR beta chains were recorded as cytomegalovirus-associated.

The PCR made use of 60 Vbeta and 13 Jbeta primers. The method was immunoSEQ multiplex PCR; TCRdb's version includes in-frame clones alone and lacks a portion of them. The table records around 98,000 clones, roughly 70% of them present only once. Germline loops: CDR1 MNHNY, CDR2 SVGAGI (reference sequence). V dropped 0 bases and J dropped 1 base, with 6 bases sitting between them. The CDR3 extends over 14 amino acids. Sequenced input: PBMCs. This TCR came from a man aged 45 to 65 in good health and CMV-seronegative. V usage is TRBV6-6 and J usage is TRBJ1-1; D is unresolved. CDR3: CASSYSPGNTEAFF. In nucleotides, the CDR3 is TGTGCCAGCAGTTACTCGCCGGGGAACACTGAAGCTTTCTTT.